Listed below are T cell receptor beta chains from one sample, sequenced in a study of T-cell reconstitution after alpha-beta-depleted transplantation in children. TCRdb passed the PCR reads through MiXCR, listing each CDR3 protein once. Among about 370,000 distinct CDR3 sequences listed, approximately 20% were seen once. This material consisted of PBMCs from the stem cell graft donor, taken from the stem cell graft. All receptors come from a human donor who donated a stem cell graft to a child with acute myeloid leukemia. CDR3s include the opening cysteine and the closing phenylalanine or tryptophan. D genes are given only for firm matches. The size of a clone is reported for some rows only, either as once, few or many, or as a class for expanded clones.

CDR3 protein | CDR3 DNA | J gene | D gene | V gene | clone size
CSARISGRSQEQFF | TGCAGTGCTAGGATTAGCGGGAGGAGTCAGGAGCAGTTCTTC | TRBJ2-1 | TRBD2 | TRBV20-1 | many
CASSLIGYGANEQFF | TGTGCCAGCAGCTTGATAGGCTACGGCGCGAATGAGCAGTTCTTC | TRBJ2-1 | . | TRBV7-3 | few
CASSITYEQYF | TGTGCCAGCAGTATTACCTACGAGCAGTACTTC | TRBJ2-7 | . | TRBV28 | few
CASSLAGQHSYEQYF | TGTGCCAGCAGTTTAGCTGGGCAACACTCCTACGAGCAGTACTTC | TRBJ2-7 | . | TRBV12-3/TRBV12-4 | .
CASSQVVRPMNTGELFF | TGCGCCAGCAGCCAAGTAGTCCGCCCTATGAACACCGGGGAGCTGTTTTTT | TRBJ2-2 | . | TRBV4-1 | .
CSVEERADQETQYF | TGCAGCGTTGAAGAACGGGCAGATCAAGAGACCCAGTACTTC | TRBJ2-5 | . | TRBV29-1 | few
CASSQGSTRDYGEQYF | TGCGCCAGCAGCCAGGGCAGTACTCGGGACTACGGCGAGCAGTACTTC | TRBJ2-7 | TRBD2 | TRBV4-1 | .
CAISEPGETQYF | TGTGCCATCAGTGAACCGGGAGAGACCCAGTACTTC | TRBJ2-5 | . | TRBV10-3 | few
CASSELRAGGPNEQFF | TGTGCCAGCAGTGAATTGAGAGCGGGAGGGCCCAATGAGCAGTTCTTC | TRBJ2-1 | TRBD2 | TRBV25-1 | .
CASSQVVPGTYEQYF | TGCGCCAGCAGCCAAGTGGTTCCAGGGACCTACGAGCAGTACTTC | TRBJ2-7 | . | TRBV4-1 | few
CASSQVSGSSYNEQFF | TGTGCCAGCAGCCAAGTCTCTGGGAGCTCCTACAATGAGCAGTTCTTC | TRBJ2-1 | . | TRBV3-1 | few
CATSDPGQGNIQYF | TGTGCCACCAGTGACCCAGGACAGGGGAACATTCAGTACTTC | TRBJ2-4 | TRBD1 | TRBV24-1 | .
CASSYLGGGNTEAFF | TGTGCCAGCAGTTATTTGGGAGGGGGAAACACTGAAGCTTTCTTT | TRBJ1-1 | . | TRBV6-5 | few
CASSLGLAEQETQYF | TGTGCCAGCAGTTTAGGACTAGCGGAGCAAGAGACCCAGTACTTC | TRBJ2-5 | TRBD2 | TRBV12-3/TRBV12-4 | many
CASRRNEKLFF | TGTGCCAGCAGAAGAAATGAAAAACTGTTTTTT | TRBJ1-4 | . | TRBV6-5 | few
CASQGMGETQYF | TGTGCCAGCCAGGGGATGGGAGAGACCCAGTACTTC | TRBJ2-5 | . | TRBV27 | .
CSARRTDGDNQPQHF | TGCAGTGCTAGAAGAACGGACGGGGACAATCAGCCCCAGCATTTT | TRBJ1-5 | . | TRBV20-1 | .
CASSSSGGVSGANVLTF | TGTGCCAGCAGCTCCTCAGGGGGCGTCTCTGGGGCCAACGTCCTGACTTTC | TRBJ2-6 | TRBD1 | TRBV2 | few
CASSLDRLGEREQFF | TGTGCCAGCAGCTTAGATAGGCTGGGGGAACGTGAGCAGTTCTTC | TRBJ2-1 | . | TRBV11-3 | few
CASSSAVASGSYNEQFF | TGTGCCAGCAGCTCTGCGGTTGCTAGCGGCTCCTACAATGAGCAGTTCTTC | TRBJ2-1 | TRBD2 | TRBV7-2 | few
CASSSWEGAQYF | TGTGCCAGCAGCTCCTGGGAGGGGGCGCAGTATTTT | TRBJ2-3 | . | TRBV2 | .
CSATPLETQYF | TGCAGCGCCACCCCGTTGGAGACCCAGTACTTC | TRBJ2-5 | . | TRBV29-1 | .
CATSAATWVRTGELFF | TGTGCCACCAGTGCGGCTACATGGGTTCGGACCGGGGAGCTGTTTTTT | TRBJ2-2 | . | TRBV24-1 | few
CASRRGDGSYEQYF | TGTGCCAGCAGACGGGGGGACGGCTCCTACGAGCAGTACTTC | TRBJ2-7 | TRBD2 | TRBV12-3/TRBV12-4 | .
CASSASGGSNNEQFF | TGTGCCAGCAGCGCCTCAGGGGGCAGTAACAATGAGCAGTTCTTC | TRBJ2-1 | TRBD1 | TRBV9 | many
CASRNSGSYEQYF | TGTGCCAGCAGAAATAGCGGGAGCTACGAGCAGTACTTC | TRBJ2-7 | TRBD2 | TRBV6-2/TRBV6-3 | few
CASSRTSGISGELFF | TGTGCCAGCAGTCGGACTAGCGGGATATCCGGGGAGCTGTTTTTT | TRBJ2-2 | TRBD2 | TRBV27 | once
CSARDMTGVGELFF | TGCAGTGCTAGAGATATGACAGGGGTCGGGGAGCTGTTTTTT | TRBJ2-2 | TRBD1 | TRBV20-1 | .
CASSLGRGPYEQYF | TGTGCCAGCAGTTTAGGGCGGGGGCCCTACGAGCAGTACTTC | TRBJ2-7 | . | TRBV12-3/TRBV12-4 | many
CASSEGAAAPPEQYF | TGTGCCAGCAGTGAAGGGGCCGCCGCCCCCCCCGAGCAGTACTTC | TRBJ2-7 | . | TRBV2 | few
CASSLASSYNEQFF | TGTGCCAGCAGTCTAGCAAGCTCCTACAATGAGCAGTTCTTC | TRBJ2-1 | . | TRBV6-2/TRBV6-3 | .
CASSRRGLAGDNEQFF | TGTGCCAGCAGTCGAAGGGGACTAGCGGGGGACAATGAGCAGTTCTTC | TRBJ2-1 | TRBD2 | TRBV25-1 | few
CASSQPPGQSLTF | TGTGCCAGCAGTCAACCCCCGGGACAGAGCCTCACTTTC | TRBJ2-6 | TRBD1 | TRBV12-3/TRBV12-4 | .
CASSSSVSYNEQFF | TGTGCCAGCAGTTCTAGCGTATCCTACAATGAGCAGTTCTTC | TRBJ2-1 | . | TRBV12-3/TRBV12-4 | many
CSVGGETSVYNEQFF | TGCAGCGTTGGGGGGGAGACTAGCGTATACAATGAGCAGTTCTTC | TRBJ2-1 | TRBD2 | TRBV29-1 | many
CASSEVRAHEQFF | TGTGCCAGCAGTGAAGTCAGGGCCCATGAGCAGTTCTTC | TRBJ2-1 | . | TRBV25-1 | .
CATSDRGDRRQETQYF | TGTGCCACCAGTGACCGCGGGGACAGGAGACAAGAGACCCAGTACTTC | TRBJ2-5 | TRBD1 | TRBV24-1 | many
CASSFSWMDEQFF | TGTGCCAGCAGTTTCTCATGGATGGATGAGCAGTTCTTC | TRBJ2-1 | . | TRBV28 | few
CASSADLDSEAFF | TGTGCCAGCAGCGCTGATTTGGACAGTGAAGCTTTCTTT | TRBJ1-1 | . | TRBV11-2 | .
CASSLWTTTGDTEAFF | TGTGCCAGCAGTTTGTGGACAACTACAGGGGATACTGAAGCTTTCTTT | TRBJ1-1 | TRBD1 | TRBV12-3/TRBV12-4 | many
CSATGQLGEQYF | TGCAGTGCTACGGGACAGTTAGGCGAGCAGTACTTC | TRBJ2-7 | TRBD1 | TRBV20-1 | many
CASGSPDTQYF | TGTGCTAGTGGTTCACCAGATACGCAGTATTTT | TRBJ2-3 | . | TRBV12-5 | .
CSVIMPSGNPEQFF | TGCAGCGTTATTATGCCTAGCGGGAATCCTGAGCAGTTCTTC | TRBJ2-1 | TRBD2 | TRBV29-1 | .
CASRVGGLGYNEQFF | TGTGCCAGCAGGGTCGGAGGGCTAGGGTACAATGAGCAGTTCTTC | TRBJ2-1 | . | TRBV12-3/TRBV12-4 | many
CASSFPLGVDEQFF | TGTGCCAGCAGTTTCCCCTTGGGGGTGGATGAGCAGTTCTTC | TRBJ2-1 | . | TRBV12-3/TRBV12-4 | .
CASSYASGSGSYEQYF | TGTGCCAGCAGTTACGCTAGCGGGAGTGGATCCTACGAGCAGTACTTC | TRBJ2-7 | TRBD2 | TRBV6-5 | many
CASSSLQGGSTDTQYF | TGCGCCAGCAGCTCCCTACAGGGAGGGAGCACAGATACGCAGTATTTT | TRBJ2-3 | . | TRBV5-1 | .
CASSYQAWELFF | TGCGCCAGCAGCTACCAAGCTTGGGAGCTGTTTTTT | TRBJ2-2 | . | TRBV5-1 | .
CASSANPRDREDNEQFF | TGTGCCAGCAGTGCGAACCCCCGGGACAGGGAAGACAATGAGCAGTTCTTC | TRBJ2-1 | TRBD1 | TRBV25-1 | few
CAISELGVLSTDTQYF | TGTGCCATCAGTGAGCTGGGGGTCCTTAGCACAGATACGCAGTATTTT | TRBJ2-3 | . | TRBV10-3 | few
CASSKGAGYEQYF | TGTGCCAGCAGCAAAGGGGCGGGCTACGAGCAGTACTTC | TRBJ2-7 | . | TRBV7-2 | .
CASSLDLAGALFGTQETQYF | TGTGCCAGCAGCTTAGACCTAGCGGGAGCCCTATTTGGCACACAAGAGACCCAGTACTTC | TRBJ2-5 | TRBD2 | TRBV11-2 | .
CSARDWGETSYNEQFF | TGCAGTGCTAGAGATTGGGGGGAGACCTCATACAATGAGCAGTTCTTC | TRBJ2-1 | . | TRBV20-1 | few
CASSLSTVFGKGGLNTDTQYF | TGTGCCAGCAGTTTATCCACAGTGTTTGGGAAAGGGGGACTAAACACAGATACGCAGTATTTT | TRBJ2-3 | . | TRBV27 | few
CASSSWGLAGGFTDTQYF | TGTGCCAGCAGCTCGTGGGGTCTAGCGGGAGGCTTCACAGATACGCAGTATTTT | TRBJ2-3 | TRBD2 | TRBV7-3 | .
CASSLGLAGAVEDTQYF | TGTGCCAGCAGCCTGGGACTAGCGGGAGCGGTTGAAGATACGCAGTATTTT | TRBJ2-3 | TRBD2 | TRBV28 | .